The next 20 T cell receptor beta chains were all read from a single sample in a study of Graves' ophthalmopathy and Graves' hyperthyroidism. TCR beta CDR3 regions were amplified from RNA transcripts. HTBI primers primed a first-round RT-PCR, and a second-round multiplex PCR followed. A single record per CDR3 protein comes from TCRdb applying MiXCR to the multiplex PCR reads. The table has roughly 380,000 distinct CDR3 sequences, 15% seen once. Sequencing input: peripheral blood. These receptors all come from a woman between 18 and 30 years old with stable Graves' hyperthyroidism.

This clonotype was observed a handful of times. The rearrangement uses TRBV11-2 and TRBJ2-5; D is possibly TRBD1 (5 bases). The V gene's germline CDR1 is SGHAT and CDR2 FQNNGV. V lost 1 base to trimming and J lost 2 bases, with 17 bases between them. CDR3 length: 17 amino acids. CDR3 sequence reads: CASSLVGQGSIQETQYF. CDR3 in DNA: TGTGCCAGCAGCTTAGTAGGGCAGGGTAGTATACAAGAGACCCAGTACTTC. The variable domain in full, with the rest retrieved from reference TRBV11-2 and TRBJ2-5, is EAGVAQSPRYKIIEKRQSVAFWCNPISGHATLYWYQQILGQGPKLLIQFQNNGVVDDSQLPKDRFSAERLKGVDSTLKIQPAKLEDSAVYLCASSLVGQGSIQETQYFGPGTRLLVL.

The chain uses TRBV9 and TRBJ2-6; D possibly corresponds to TRBD1 (5 bases). The CDR3 is made up of 20 amino acids. The V end was cut by 1 base, the J end by 0 bases, with 20 bases between. CDR1 and CDR2 from the germline V gene are SGDLS and YYNGEE. The CDR3 here is CASSVIPIGQGISGANVLTF. The DNA for the CDR3 is TGTGCCAGCAGCGTAATTCCGATCGGGCAGGGAATCTCTGGGGCCAACGTCCTGACTTTC.

This clonotype came up many times. V gene TRBV4-2 combines with J gene TRBJ1-2, with 9 bases matching TRBD1. The CDR3 has 15 amino acids. Germline lookup yields CDR1 LGHNA and CDR2 YNFKEQ. V trimming: 3 bases; J trimming: 1 base; junction bases outside the gene matches: 3. CDR3 in DNA: TGTGCCAGCAGCCAGGGGACAGGGATTAACTATGGCTACACCTTC. This gives the protein CASSQGTGINYGYTF.

This clonotype was observed many times. The germline gene is not matched at one end of the junction; a read error may be the cause. V and J are TRBV12-3 or TRBV12-4 and TRBJ1-1; no reliable D call. There are 13 residues in the CDR3. The CDR3 nucleotides are TGTGCCACCACCCAGACGGTTAACACTGAAGCTTCCTTT. It yields the protein CATTQTVNTEASF.

This clonotype showed up many times. This chain joins TRBV12-3 or TRBV12-4 and TRBJ1-2; 9 positions match TRBD1. The junction had 12 bases not matched to a gene; V was cut back by 6 bases and J by 4 bases. This CDR3 has 16 amino acids. The CDR3 region has the DNA TGTGCCAGCAGATCCTTCACAGGGGGCTGGTCCTATGGCTACACCTTC. As protein: CASRSFTGGWSYGYTF.

This clonotype was seen ten or more times. The chain couples TRBV3-1 to TRBJ1-1; D uncertain. Trimming took 0 bases from V and 5 from J, leaving 10 bases between them. The germline V gene has CDR1 LGHDT and CDR2 YNNKEL (reference sequence). The CDR3 totals 14 residues. The CDR3 protein is CASSQDGPRTEAFF. In DNA, the CDR3 is TGTGCCAGCAGCCAAGATGGCCCGAGAACTGAAGCTTTCTTT.

In its sample, this clonotype was seen a few times. A much larger clone lies one base from this, so it may be a read error. The rearrangement links TRBV2 to TRBJ2-5, with D unclear. The CDR3 contains 15 residues. CDR1 SNHLY and CDR2 FYNNEI come from the germline V gene. The DNA for the CDR3 is TGTGCCAGCAGTGGCGGTCAAGATACCAAAGAGACCAAGTACTTC. Its protein is CASSGGQDTKETKYF.

This clonotype came up many times. This chain links TRBV6-5 with TRBJ1-1; D gene uncertain. Per the germline V gene, CDR1 is MNHEY and CDR2 is SVGAGI. The CDR3 has 16 amino acids. The V gene lost 0 bases and the J gene lost 1 base, with 12 bases spanning the gap. The CDR3 DNA follows: TGTGCCAGCAGTTACTCGATGGGTCGGAAGAACACTGAAGCTTTCTTT. This gives the protein CASSYSMGRKNTEAFF.

This clonotype was recorded at least ten times. J is TRBJ2-7 and V is TRBV12-3 or TRBV12-4, with TRBD1 as a possible D gene (5 bases). Trimming shortened V by 2 bases and J by 5 bases, and 10 bases separated the two germline ends. The CDR3 runs 13 residues. This CDR3 is CASSLFRTNEQYF. The CDR3 region has the DNA TGTGCCAGCAGTTTATTCAGGACAAACGAGCAGTACTTC.

This clonotype appeared many times. An end of the junction differs from the germline gene, which may be a read error. The rearrangement uses TRBV20-1 and TRBJ1-5, with D perhaps TRBD1 (5 bases). This CDR3 contains 13 residues. In germline, CDR1 is DFQATT, CDR2 SNEGSKA (reference sequence). CDR3 protein: CSARGDRNHPQHF. The DNA for the CDR3 is TGCAGTGCTAGAGGAGACAGAAATCACCCCCAGCATTTT.

The chain joins TRBV11-2 to TRBJ2-7; tentative D call: TRBD2 (6 bases). CDR3 length: 15 residues. The germline V and J ends were trimmed by 0 bases and 0 bases, with 9 bases remaining between them. The germline gives CDR1 SGHAT, CDR2 FQNNGV. Written as DNA, the CDR3 is TGTGCCAGCAGCTTAGAGGGCGGGGTCTCCTACGAGCAGTACTTC. Residues: CASSLEGGVSYEQYF.

This clonotype appeared many times. The chain joins TRBV19 to TRBJ2-7, with 8 nucleotides matching TRBD1. The germline V gene encodes CDR1 LNHDA and CDR2 SQIVND (reference sequence). The CDR3 spans 15 residues. The trim removed 0 bases at V and 3 bases at J, leaving 4 bases unmatched. CDR3 nucleotides: TGTGCCAGTAGTATAGAAGGGACAGGTATCTACGAGCAGTACTTC. Translating it yields CASSIEGTGIYEQYF.

The sample holds many counts of this clonotype. The rearrangement joins TRBV7-3 to TRBJ2-2, with D uncertain. Trimming removed 1 base from V and 2 bases from J, with 8 bases in between. Germline assignment: CDR1 SGHTA and CDR2 FQGTGA. This CDR3 spans 15 amino acids. Written as DNA, the CDR3 is TGTGCCAGCAGCTTAAGGCCCAGAAACACCGGGGAGCTGTTTTTT. Translating gives CASSLRPRNTGELFF.

This clonotype has ten or more counts. The rearrangement joins TRBV29-1 to TRBJ1-2; maybe TRBD1 (5 bases). Trimming pared 6 bases from V and 5 bases from J, leaving 16 bases between. Germline assignment: CDR1 SQVTM and CDR2 ANQGSEA. This CDR3 has 13 residues. The CDR3 DNA reads TGCAGCGTCTGGAGGGGAGTAGGATATGGCTACACCTTC. Amino acids: CSVWRGVGYGYTF.

This chain joins TRBV9 and TRBJ1-6; D gene ambiguous. CDR1 is SGDLS, CDR2 YYNGEE, per germline. This CDR3 contains 17 residues. V was trimmed by 4 bases and J by 8 bases, leaving 22 bases between them. CDR3 bases: TGTGCCAGCAGCACGGGTGGGAGGAGCCGGATAGATTCACCCCTCCACTTT. Residues: CASSTGGRSRIDSPLHF.

This clonotype appeared many times. The CDR3 region is CASSVDPYEQYF. CDR3 bases: TGTGCCAGCAGCGTTGATCCCTACGAGCAGTACTTC. The V call is TRBV7-6, the J call TRBJ2-7, with no clear D. V was pared by 5 bases and J by 2 bases, with 7 bases between. The CDR3 contains 12 residues. Per the germline V gene, CDR1 is SGHVS and CDR2 is FNYEAQ. The whole variable domain, remainder taken from reference TRBV7-6 and TRBJ2-7, is GAGVSQSPRYKVTKRGQDVALRCDPISGHVSLYWYRQALGQGPEFLTYFNYEAQQDKSGLPNDRFSAERPEGSISTLTIQRTEQRDSAMYRCASSVDPYEQYFGPGTRLTVT.

This rearrangement joins TRBV6-2 or TRBV6-3 to TRBJ2-2; tentatively, D is TRBD2 (7 bases). The germline gives CDR1 MNHEY, CDR2 SVGEGT. V was clipped by 6 bases and J by 4 bases, with 27 bases between them. This CDR3 is 19 amino acids long. The CDR3 protein is CASSKRIGGGEIGTGELFF. The CDR3 coding sequence is TGTGCCAGCAGCAAACGCATTGGAGGGGGGGAAATAGGCACCGGGGAGCTGTTTTTT.

This clonotype was observed many times. The chain couples TRBV6-5 to TRBJ2-7; a weak D match, TRBD1 (5 bases). Germline lookup yields CDR1 MNHEY and CDR2 SVGAGI. The CDR3 extends over 12 amino acids. With 7 bases removed from V and 2 bases from J, the gap between germline ends came to 9 bases. CDR3 loop: CASKGSPYEQYF. In nucleotides, the CDR3 is TGTGCCAGCAAGGGGTCCCCCTACGAGCAGTACTTC.

In its sample, this clonotype was seen many times. The rearrangement joins TRBV19 to TRBJ1-2; tentative D call: TRBD1 (5 bases). Germline-derived CDR1 and CDR2 are LNHDA and SQIVND (reference sequence). The CDR3 is 13 amino acids. Trimming took off 3 bases at V and 5 bases at J, with 10 bases between the two ends. DNA for the CDR3: TGTGCCAGTAGTATGGAGGGGAGGTATGGCTACACCTTC. Its translation is CASSMEGRYGYTF.

This clonotype was seen ten or more times. V and J are TRBV7-6 and TRBJ1-1; 7 bases map to TRBD1. Per germline, CDR1 SGHVS and CDR2 FNYEAQ. The CDR3 has 16 residues. V was pared by 5 bases and J by 0 bases, with 9 bases of the junction left unmatched. The CDR3 is CASSPQGGQMNTEAFF. CDR3 in DNA: TGTGCCAGCAGCCCCCAGGGGGGGCAGATGAACACTGAAGCTTTCTTT.